This passage covers 9 T cell receptor beta chains from one sample sequenced in a study of neurological immune-mediated disorders. In TCRdb, the 5' RACE reads were re-called with MiXCR into one record per CDR3 protein. This sample carries tens of thousands of distinct CDR3 sequences, approximately 8.4% of them seen once, and the ten largest clones take roughly 2%. Described time point: longitudinal time-point 3. Sequences were obtained from PBMCs. These TCRs come from a woman in her forties in good health.

This clonotype was picked up many times. V gene TRBV6-2 or TRBV6-3 combines with J gene TRBJ1-5, with 8 nucleotides matching TRBD1. The CDR3 runs to 15 residues. Germline values: CDR1 MNHEY, CDR2 SVGEGT. Trimming removed 6 bases from V and 0 bases from J; junction bases left unmatched: 4. The CDR3 region has the DNA TGTGCCAGCAGGGACAGGGCTTATAGCAATCAGCCCCAGCATTTT. Translation: CASRDRAYSNQPQHF.

This clonotype was seen repeatedly, ten times or more. The chain uses TRBV20-1 and TRBJ2-5; D is tentatively TRBD1 or TRBD2 (5 bases each). The V and J ends lost 0 bases and 7 bases respectively, with 9 bases between them. This CDR3 comprises 12 residues. CDR1 DFQATT and CDR2 SNEGSKA come from the germline V gene (reference sequence). CDR3 loop: CSARDGARTQYF. Written as DNA, the CDR3 is TGCAGTGCTAGAGACGGGGCGAGGACCCAGTACTTC.

The J gene is TRBJ1-2, the V gene TRBV4-3; TRBD1 might be the D (6 bases). V was pared by 0 bases and J by 4 bases, with 9 bases between. Germline V gene data show CDR1 as LGHNA and CDR2 as YSLEER. The CDR3 length is 14 residues. CDR3: CASSQDRGGYGYTF. The DNA of the CDR3 is TGCGCCAGCAGCCAAGATAGAGGGGGCTATGGCTACACCTTC.

This clonotype was counted at least ten times. This rearrangement joins TRBV7-2 to TRBJ2-7; D uncertain. Germline V gene lookup returns CDR1 SGHTA and CDR2 FQGNSA. V was pared by 3 bases and J by 4 bases, with 7 bases between. The CDR3 runs to 12 residues. The CDR3 region is CASSFIGYEQYF. The CDR3 nucleotides are TGTGCCAGCAGCTTCATAGGGTACGAGCAGTACTTC.

The rearrangement links TRBV5-5 to TRBJ2-7; the D gene could be TRBD1 or TRBD2 (5 bases each). The CDR3 covers 14 residues. CDR1 SGHKS and CDR2 YYEKEE come from the germline V gene (reference sequence). Trimming removed 4 bases at V and 4 bases at J, with 15 bases between. CDR3 protein: CASSQGTENYEQYF. The DNA for the CDR3 is TGTGCCAGCAGCCAAGGGACGGAGAATTACGAGCAGTACTTC. The full variable domain, with the rest looked up from reference TRBV5-5 and TRBJ2-7, is DAGVTQSPTHLIKTRGQQVTLRCSPISGHKSVSWYQQVLGQGPQFIFQYYEKEERGRGNFPDRFSARQFPNYSSELNVNALLLGDSALYLCASSQGTENYEQYFGPGTRLTVT.

This clonotype was seen many times. The gene calls are TRBV7-3 and TRBJ2-3; D is possibly TRBD2 (6 bases). Germline V gene data show CDR1 as SGHTA and CDR2 as FQGTGA. There are 15 residues in the CDR3. Trimming cost V 5 bases and J 6 bases, with 18 bases left between them. The CDR3 DNA reads as TGTGCCAGCAGCCCCGGTGGGGGGATATCGGATACGCAGTATTTT. Protein sequence: CASSPGGGISDTQYF.

This clonotype was observed many times. The rearrangement joins TRBV5-1 to TRBJ1-1; D unresolved. Trimming cost V 1 base and J 2 bases, with 0 bases left between them. CDR1 and CDR2 (germline): SGHRS, YFSETQ. The CDR3 runs to 11 residues. The CDR3 DNA sequence: TGCGCCAGCAGCTTGAACACTGAAGCTTTCTTT. It is translated as CASSLNTEAFF.

This clonotype was seen many times. The chain links TRBV20-1 to TRBJ1-1; D not certain. The CDR3 has 13 amino acids. Germline CDR1 reads DFQATT; CDR2 reads SNEGSKA (reference sequence). V was cut by 6 bases and J by 2 bases, with 13 bases left in between. The CDR3 coding sequence is TGCAGTGCGACTCGGGCTCCTAACACTGAAGCTTTCTTT. Amino acids: CSATRAPNTEAFF.

In its sample, this clonotype was seen many times. V usage is TRBV2 and J usage is TRBJ1-1, with a weak D call TRBD1 (5 bases). This CDR3 contains 16 residues. Trimming took off 6 bases at V and 2 bases at J, with 19 bases between the two ends. Germline V lookup: CDR1 SNHLY, CDR2 FYNNEI. DNA for the CDR3: TGTGCCAGCAGCGCTACTGAACAGGACTTCAACACTGAAGCTTTCTTT. It encodes CASSATEQDFNTEAFF. The whole variable domain, remainder taken from reference TRBV2 and TRBJ1-1, is EPEVTQTPSHQVTQMGQEVILRCVPISNHLYFYWYRQILGQKVEFLVSFYNNEISEKSEIFDDQFSVERPDGSNFTLKIRSTKLEDSAMYFCASSATEQDFNTEAFFGQGTRLTVV.